This TCR beta chain was documented in a study of glioma-infiltrating T cells after dendritic cell vaccination. Only patients with spare fresh-frozen tumor and over two years of follow-up were included. CDR1 is SGHDT, CDR2 YYEEEE, per germline. The CDR3 has 13 amino acids. Trimming cost V 5 bases and J 11 bases; bases outside gene matches: 11. TCRdb's table, derived via immunoSEQ multiplex PCR, lists solely in-frame clones and lacks some. The table shows almost 65,000 clones, with approximately 78% occurring only once. The V gene is TRBV5-6, the J gene TRBJ1-1; 8 bases align to TRBD1. The sequencing here drew on blood, taken before dendritic cell vaccination. The receptor comes from a human donor with glioblastoma. The CDR3 reads CASRKKTGGWAFF. In DNA, the CDR3 is TGTGCCAGCAGAAAAAAAACAGGGGGGTGGGCTTTCTTT.